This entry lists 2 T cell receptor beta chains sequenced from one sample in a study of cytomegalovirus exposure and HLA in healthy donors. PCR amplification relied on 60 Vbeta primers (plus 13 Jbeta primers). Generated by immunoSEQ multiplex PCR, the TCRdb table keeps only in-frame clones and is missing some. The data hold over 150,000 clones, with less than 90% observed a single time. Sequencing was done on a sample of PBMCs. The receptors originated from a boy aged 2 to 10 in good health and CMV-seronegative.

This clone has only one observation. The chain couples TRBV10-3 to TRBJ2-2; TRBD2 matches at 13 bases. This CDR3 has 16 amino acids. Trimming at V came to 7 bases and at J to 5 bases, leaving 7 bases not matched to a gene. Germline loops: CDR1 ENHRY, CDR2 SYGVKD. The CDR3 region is CAITGLAGVLTGELFF. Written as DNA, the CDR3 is TGTGCCATCACCGGACTAGCGGGAGTGTTAACCGGGGAGCTGTTTTTT.

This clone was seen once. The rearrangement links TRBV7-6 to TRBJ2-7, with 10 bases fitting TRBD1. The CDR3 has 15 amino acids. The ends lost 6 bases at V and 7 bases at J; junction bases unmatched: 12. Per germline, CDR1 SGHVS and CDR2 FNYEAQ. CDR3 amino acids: CASSGLTGGRGEQYF. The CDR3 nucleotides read TGTGCCAGCAGTGGGTTGACAGGGGGCCGTGGTGAGCAGTACTTC.